The next 31 T cell receptor beta chains were all read from a single sample in a study of spatial heterogeneity in lung cancer. TCRdb processed the 5' RACE reads anew with MiXCR; each CDR3 protein has one entry. This table has about 45,000 distinct CDR3 sequences, about 6.8% appearing once. Time point reported: sample taken at primary tumor resection. This specimen was PBMCs, taken at surgery. These receptors came from a female donor with early-stage non-small cell lung cancer.

CDR3 region: CSASHERGRLDEQYF. CDR3 sequence (DNA): TGCAGTGCTAGCCACGAACGGGGGAGGCTGGACGAGCAGTACTTC. V usage is TRBV20-1 and J usage is TRBJ2-7; a weak D match, TRBD2 (6 bases). The germline gives CDR1 DFQATT, CDR2 SNEGSKA (reference sequence). V lost 3 bases and J lost 5, with 20 bases in between. The CDR3 consists of 15 residues.

The gene calls are TRBV20-1 and TRBJ2-3; D tentatively fits TRBD1 or TRBD2 (6 bases each). The CDR3 is made up of 13 amino acids. Looked up from germline, CDR1 is DFQATT and CDR2 is SNEGSKA (reference sequence). V was trimmed by 4 bases and J by 0 bases, leaving 8 bases between them. CDR3 DNA: TGCAGTGCTAACGGGGGCAGCACAGATACGCAGTATTTT. Translated, it gives CSANGGSTDTQYF.

This clonotype was seen ten or more times. The chain joins TRBV25-1 to TRBJ2-7, with 7 bases that match TRBD1. There are 11 residues in the CDR3. Germline V CDR1 and CDR2: MGHDK, SYGVNS. Germline trimming cut 4 bases from V and 9 bases from J; bases unmatched to any gene: 3. CDR3 in amino acids: CASSVQGWQYF. The CDR3 nucleotides read TGTGCCAGCAGTGTACAGGGGTGGCAGTACTTC.

Only a few counts were recorded for this clonotype. In nucleotides, the CDR3 is TGTGCCAGCAGTTTTTCAGATACGCAGTATTTT. Its translation: CASSFSDTQYF. The chain employs TRBV12-3 or TRBV12-4 and TRBJ2-3; D ambiguous. This CDR3 comprises 11 residues. The V end was cut by 3 bases, the J end by 4 bases, with 2 bases between.

This clonotype appeared many times. V and J are TRBV10-3 and TRBJ2-5; D not certain. The V gene's germline CDR1 is ENHRY and CDR2 SYGVKD. The germline V and J ends were trimmed by 0 bases and 5 bases, with 19 bases remaining between them. CDR3 length: 17 amino acids. CDR3 in amino acids: CAISESTPNGFTETQYF. Here the CDR3 DNA reads TGTGCCATCAGTGAGTCGACACCAAACGGATTCACGGAGACCCAGTACTTC.

This clonotype turned up a few times. The genes are TRBV5-1 and TRBJ2-7, with D possibly being TRBD1 (6 bases). Trimming removed 4 bases from V and 3 bases from J, with 17 bases in between. Germline CDR1 SGHRS, CDR2 YFSETQ. The CDR3 loop spans 15 amino acids. CDR3 amino acids: CASSLLGQRDYEQYF. The CDR3 region has the DNA TGCGCCAGCAGCCTCCTAGGACAGAGGGACTACGAGCAGTACTTC.

Many counts were recorded for this clonotype. CDR3 sequence: CASSYGASPLHF. For the CDR3, the DNA is TGTGCCAGCAGTTACGGGGCGTCACCCCTCCACTTT. The chain carries TRBV6-2 or TRBV6-3 and TRBJ1-6; TRBD1 might be the D (5 bases). The CDR3 contains 12 residues. V dropped 2 bases and J dropped 10 bases, with 6 bases sitting between them. Germline V gene data show CDR1 as MNHEY and CDR2 as SVGEGT.

This clonotype was counted many times. This sequence joins TRBV9 and TRBJ2-1; 14 bases align to TRBD2. CDR3 size: 16 residues. With 3 bases clipped from V and 10 bases from J, the junction kept 9 bases outside the gene matches. Germline assignment: CDR1 SGDLS and CDR2 YYNGEE. This CDR3 is CASSATGLAGVREQFF. The CDR3 bases are TGTGCCAGCAGCGCGACGGGACTAGCGGGGGTAAGGGAGCAGTTCTTC.

This clonotype was picked up many times. The CDR3: CASSIRGPPPQHF. DNA for the CDR3: TGCGCCAGCAGCATCCGGGGCCCTCCTCCCCAGCATTTT. The V gene is TRBV4-1, the J gene TRBJ1-5; maybe TRBD1 (5 bases). CDR3 size: 13 residues. Germline assignment: CDR1 MGHRA and CDR2 YSYEKL. Between the trimmed V and J ends, which lost 5 bases and 10 bases, there was a span of 15 bases.

This clonotype appeared many times. The chain links TRBV15 to TRBJ1-5; 7 bases are shared with TRBD1. The ends lost 3 bases at V and 4 bases at J; junction bases unmatched: 3. The CDR3 sequence is 14 residues long. Germline CDR1 and CDR2: LNHNV and YYDKDF (reference sequence). The CDR3, as DNA: TGTGCCACCAGCAGGACAGGGAGTAATCAGCCCCAGCATTTT. Protein: CATSRTGSNQPQHF.

This clonotype was seen a few times. The chain carries TRBV7-3 and TRBJ2-3; 8 bases match TRBD2. The CDR3 is 15 amino acids. The junction had 6 bases not matched to a gene; V was cut back by 5 bases and J by 2 bases. Germline CDR1 is SGHTA and CDR2 is FQGTGA. Here the CDR3 reads CASSHRGGNTDTQYF. In DNA, the CDR3 is TGTGCCAGCAGCCATCGCGGGGGGAACACAGATACGCAGTATTTT.

This clonotype was observed a handful of times. This chain connects TRBV7-2 to TRBJ2-4, with TRBD2 matching 8 bases. The germline gives CDR1 SGHTA, CDR2 FQGNSA. With V trimmed by 5 bases and J by 8 bases, 8 bases remained unmatched. The CDR3 sequence is 14 residues long. CDR3: CASSGRAGDHIQYF. DNA of the CDR3: TGTGCCAGCAGCGGTCGAGCGGGGGATCACATTCAGTACTTC.

This clonotype has a count of ten or more. V is TRBV6-2 or TRBV6-3 and J is TRBJ2-5; D is ambiguous. The CDR3 runs 16 residues. V was trimmed by 7 bases and J by 1 base, leaving 19 bases between them. Germline V gives CDR1 MNHEY, CDR2 SVGEGT. The CDR3 nucleotides are TGTGCCAGCACCGAACCGGGTCCCTTGCTCCAAGAGACCCAGTACTTC. Protein: CASTEPGPLLQETQYF.

This chain connects TRBV29-1 to TRBJ1-3; tentative D call: TRBD1 (5 bases). This CDR3 region has 13 residues. V shed 6 bases and J shed 0 bases, with 9 bases lying between them. The germline V gene encodes CDR1 SQVTM and CDR2 ANQGSEA. The CDR3 sequence: CSVGQISGNTIYF. In nucleotides, the CDR3 is TGCAGCGTCGGACAAATCTCTGGAAACACCATATATTTT.

The rearrangement joins TRBV3-1 to TRBJ2-7; a weak D match, TRBD1 (7 bases). V lost 3 bases to trimming and J lost 2 bases, with 11 bases between them. In germline, CDR1 is LGHDT, CDR2 YNNKEL (reference sequence). The CDR3 is made up of 14 amino acids. In DNA, the CDR3 is TGTGCCAGCAGCCAGACAGGGAGGACCTACGAGCAGTACTTC. Translating gives CASSQTGRTYEQYF.

This clonotype showed up just a few times. V gene TRBV14 combines with J gene TRBJ2-7; D call uncertain. Germline CDR1 and CDR2: SGHDN and FVKESK. The germline V and J ends were trimmed by 0 bases and 4 bases, with 19 bases remaining between them. This CDR3 is built from 17 residues. CDR3 DNA: TGTGCCAGCAGCCAAGATATTGTCTTGTACAGACCTTACGAGCAGTACTTC. Protein: CASSQDIVLYRPYEQYF.

This clonotype was seen only a few times. The V gene is TRBV20-1, the J gene TRBJ1-2, with D unresolved. V was cut by 5 bases and J by 2 bases, with 15 bases left in between. The CDR3 totals 14 residues. The germline gives CDR1 DFQATT, CDR2 SNEGSKA (reference sequence). As DNA, the CDR3 is TGCAGTGCTCATCGGCGGCAAGGGAACTATGGCTACACCTTC. This translates into CSAHRRQGNYGYTF.

CDR3 bases: TGTGCCAGCATCCCTAGCGGGGGACACCAAGAGACCCAGTACTTC. It specifies CASIPSGGHQETQYF. This sequence joins TRBV28 and TRBJ2-5; 10 nucleotides line up with TRBD2. The CDR3 runs 15 residues. V trimming: 7 bases; J trimming: 0 bases; junction bases outside the gene matches: 5. In germline, CDR1 is MDHEN, CDR2 SYDVKM.

This clonotype was found many times. The J gene is TRBJ1-2, the V gene TRBV28; D ambiguous. Trimming pared 5 bases from V and 0 bases from J, leaving 16 bases between. Germline CDR1 MDHEN, CDR2 SYDVKM. The CDR3 covers 16 residues. CDR3 nucleotide sequence: TGTGCCAGCAGTCCCACGGGCAGGAAGTCTAACTATGGCTACACCTTC. It is translated as CASSPTGRKSNYGYTF.

A word on this clonotype: Since a much larger clone is just one base distant, this may be a read error. Here the CDR3 DNA reads TGTCCCAGCAGCGTACTTATGAACACTGAAGCTTTCTTT. It codes for CPSSVLMNTEAFF. The V gene is TRBV7-2, the J gene TRBJ1-1; D is unclear. CDR1 and CDR2 from the germline V gene are SGHTA and FQGNSA. This CDR3 contains 13 residues.

Concerning this clonotype: Just one base apart from a much larger clone, this may be a read error. The CDR3: CASSPNYLSTDTQYF. The CDR3 DNA reads as TGTGCCAGCAGCCCGAACTACCTTAGCACAGATACGCAGTATTTT. V gene TRBV7-2 combines with J gene TRBJ2-3, with D uncertain. This CDR3 is built from 15 residues. Trimming took 5 bases from V and 0 from J, leaving 12 bases between them. The germline V gene has CDR1 SGHTA and CDR2 FQGNSA.

This chain connects TRBV27 to TRBJ1-5; unclear D gene. The CDR3 extends over 14 amino acids. CDR1 is MNHEY and CDR2 is SMNVEV in the germline V gene (reference sequence). Trimming left V 6 bases short and J 0 bases short, with 9 bases between. CDR3 nucleotide sequence: TGTGCCAGCAGCCCAGGATATAGCAATCAGCCCCAGCATTTT. The encoded protein is CASSPGYSNQPQHF.

This clonotype was detected many times. This chain connects TRBV20-1 to TRBJ2-2, with TRBD2 matching over 8 bases. This CDR3 has 15 amino acids. After removal of 1 base from V and 1 base from J, the junction contained 2 bases not matched to a gene. From germline, CDR1 is DFQATT and CDR2 SNEGSKA (reference sequence). CDR3 nucleotides: TGCAGTGCTAGAGTCCTAGCGGGGAACACCGGGGAGCTGTTTTTT. It translates to CSARVLAGNTGELFF.

The rearrangement joins TRBV28 to TRBJ2-1, with TRBD2 identical over 7 bases. J lost 7 bases, V lost 8 bases, and 14 bases had no gene match. Germline V lookup: CDR1 MDHEN, CDR2 SYDVKM. The CDR3 is 15 residues long. Here the CDR3 DNA reads TGTGCCAGCCGAGTGGCCAGCGGGGTGGCAAATGAGCAGTTCTTC. It is translated as CASRVASGVANEQFF.

This clonotype has just a few counts. The rearrangement joins TRBV24-1 to TRBJ2-5; D call uncertain. The V end lost 6 bases, the J end lost 5 bases, and 15 bases lay between the germline ends. CDR1 is KGHDR, CDR2 SFDVKD, per germline. The CDR3 sequence is 14 residues long. CDR3 nucleotides: TGTGCCACCAGTCTTTGTCCCGACCCGGAGACCCAGTACTTC. Protein: CATSLCPDPETQYF.

This clonotype showed up just a few times. The V call is TRBV28, the J call TRBJ1-6; 9 positions agree with TRBD1. The CDR3 has 15 amino acids. V shed 6 bases, J shed 3 bases, and the junction held 3 bases outside the gene matches. Germline V lookup: CDR1 MDHEN, CDR2 SYDVKM. This CDR3 reads CASRPGQGYNSPLHF. The CDR3 bases are TGTGCCAGCAGGCCGGGACAGGGCTATAATTCACCCCTCCACTTT. Full variable domain (rest looked up from reference TRBV28 and TRBJ1-6): DVKVTQSSRYLVKRTGEKVFLECVQDMDHENMFWYRQDPGLGLRLIYFSYDVKMKEKGDIPEGYSVSREKKERFSLILESASTNQTSMYLCASRPGQGYNSPLHFGNGTRLTVT.

This clonotype was observed a handful of times. The genes are TRBV7-9 and TRBJ2-7, with 10 bases lining up with TRBD1. The CDR3 runs to 13 residues. With 6 bases clipped from V and 6 bases from J, the junction kept 5 bases outside the gene matches. Germline V gives CDR1 SEHNR, CDR2 FQNEAQ (reference sequence). CDR3 amino acids: CASRRDRGSEQYF. For the CDR3, the DNA is TGTGCCAGCAGACGGGACAGGGGAAGCGAGCAGTACTTC. Combining the CDR3 with reference TRBV7-9 and TRBJ2-7 gives the whole variable domain DTGVSQNPRHKITKRGQNVTFRCDPISEHNRLYWYRQTLGQGPEFLTYFQNEAQLEKSRLLSDRFSAERPKGSFSTLEIQRTEQGDSAMYLCASRRDRGSEQYFGPGTRLTVT.

In this sample, this clonotype turned up many times. The chain combines TRBV2 with TRBJ1-5, with D perhaps TRBD1 (6 bases). CDR3 size: 14 residues. Trimming stripped 4 bases from V and 6 bases from J, with 13 bases between. Per germline, CDR1 SNHLY and CDR2 FYNNEI. In DNA form, the CDR3 reads TGTGCCAGCAGTGGAAGGGGGTACGTTCAGCCCCAGCATTTT. Protein sequence: CASSGRGYVQPQHF. The whole variable domain, remainder taken from reference TRBV2 and TRBJ1-5, is EPEVTQTPSHQVTQMGQEVILRCVPISNHLYFYWYRQILGQKVEFLVSFYNNEISEKSEIFDDQFSVERPDGSNFTLKIRSTKLEDSAMYFCASSGRGYVQPQHFGDGTRLSIL.

V and J are TRBV11-2 and TRBJ2-5, with D perhaps matching TRBD1 (6 bases). This CDR3 spans 15 amino acids. The germline V gene has CDR1 SGHAT and CDR2 FQNNGV. Trimming removed 5 bases from V and 1 base from J, with 14 bases in between. The CDR3 loop is CASSTGTRIQETQYF. The CDR3 DNA reads as TGTGCCAGCAGCACCGGGACACGGATCCAAGAGACCCAGTACTTC.

The sample holds a few counts of this clonotype. The chain couples TRBV2 to TRBJ1-3, with a weak D call TRBD1 (5 bases). Germline V CDR1 and CDR2: SNHLY, FYNNEI. The germline V and J ends were trimmed by 6 bases and 2 bases, with 8 bases remaining between them. This CDR3 contains 13 residues. The CDR3 nucleotides read TGTGCCAGCAGGCAGGACACTGGAAACACCATATATTTT. The encoded protein is CASRQDTGNTIYF.

This clonotype was detected many times. The chain couples TRBV5-1 to TRBJ2-1; 7 nucleotides line up with TRBD1. CDR1 is SGHRS, CDR2 YFSETQ, per germline. J gave up 12 bases and V 0 bases, and 9 bases lay outside the gene matches. There are 14 residues in the CDR3. The chain's CDR3 is CASSLEGQYQRQFF. CDR3 bases: TGCGCCAGCAGCTTGGAGGGACAGTATCAGCGGCAGTTCTTC.